Following are 3 T cell receptor beta chains from one sample sequenced in a study of shared clonotypes between healthy human individuals. Clones were sequenced by immunoSEQ multiplex PCR, and TCRdb holds only the in-frame ones, with some missing. The sample holds a few hundred thousand clones; 95% to 98% are singletons and the top ten take around 0.058%. Specimen: naive CD4+ T cells sorted from blood. Subset described: CD45RA+ positively selected. The source of these receptors is a woman in her twenties or thirties in good health.

V gene TRBV6-5 combines with J gene TRBJ2-6; no reliable D call. The CDR3 spans 16 residues. The V end was cut by 3 bases, the J end by 0 bases, with 9 bases between. From germline, CDR1 is MNHEY and CDR2 SVGAGI. CDR3 residues: CASSYQTGSGANVLTF. CDR3 nucleotides: TGTGCCAGCAGTTATCAGACGGGCTCTGGGGCCAACGTCCTGACTTTC.

This rearrangement joins TRBV19 to TRBJ2-2; a weak D match, TRBD1 (6 bases). The germline CDR1 and CDR2 sequences are LNHDA and SQIVND (reference sequence). The CDR3 contains 15 residues. V lost 6 bases and J 2 bases, leaving 13 bases between the germline ends. CDR3 sequence: CASRGRGGNTGELFF. The CDR3 coding sequence is TGTGCCAGTAGAGGTAGAGGGGGAAACACCGGGGAGCTGTTTTTT.

With respect to this clone: This same CDR3 is encoded by further DNA sequences in the sample. This chain joins TRBV28 and TRBJ1-5; D is ambiguous. Germline lookup yields CDR1 MDHEN and CDR2 SYDVKM. With 7 bases removed from V and 4 bases from J, the gap between germline ends came to 8 bases. This CDR3 has 12 amino acids. In DNA form, the CDR3 reads TGTGCCAGCACCGGGGTGAATCAGCCCCAGCATTTT. It specifies CASTGVNQPQHF.